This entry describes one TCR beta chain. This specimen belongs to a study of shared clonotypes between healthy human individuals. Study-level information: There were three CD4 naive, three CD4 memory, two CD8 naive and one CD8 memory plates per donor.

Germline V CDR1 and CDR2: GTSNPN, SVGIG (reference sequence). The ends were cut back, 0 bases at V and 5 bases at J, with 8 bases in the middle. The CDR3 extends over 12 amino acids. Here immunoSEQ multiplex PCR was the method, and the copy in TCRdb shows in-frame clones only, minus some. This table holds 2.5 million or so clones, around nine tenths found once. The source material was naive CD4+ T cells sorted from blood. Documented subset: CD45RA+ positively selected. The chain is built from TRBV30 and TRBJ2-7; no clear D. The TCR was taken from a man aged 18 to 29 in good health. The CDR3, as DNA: TGTGCCTGGAGTGTTTTGTGGCACGAGCAGTACTTC. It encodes CAWSVLWHEQYF.